This TCR beta chain was found in a study of shared clonotypes between healthy human individuals (dated by TCRdb to 2020 to 2021). About the full investigation: A couple of women and a few men aged 18 to 49 years were included in the cohort. For each donor, CD4 naive and CD4 memory were each given three plates, CD8 naive was given two plates, and CD8 memory was given one plate. The study deeply sequenced blood TCR repertoires of about five healthy adults to estimate repertoire size and the extent of clonotype sharing between individuals. Different laboratories and diverse techniques were used to prepare libraries and sequence TCR repertoires, to increase sequencing depth and limit assay-specific biases. Leukapheresis yielded between about 0.94 and 10 billion PBMCs per donor.

Using the deep immunoSEQ assay, multiplex PCR amplified TCR CDR3 regions from genomic DNA. Genomic DNA extracted from each cell subset was distributed evenly over all wells of several immunoSEQ 96-well plates, and each plate served as one replicate. For sorted subsets, approximately 200 ng of genomic DNA, equivalent to roughly 30,000 T cell genomes, went into each replicate PCR. Purified libraries were quantified with a Qubit 3.0 fluorometer, sized on a Bioanalyzer 2100, and re-quantified with the KAPA Library Quantification kit. Every immunoSEQ 96-well plate was sequenced on a separate single-read 150-cycle Illumina NextSeq 550 flow cell. The paper's processing steps were these. Because the immunoSEQ output included only junctional sequences and no quality scores, the filtering could not be the same as the filtering used for full-length reads. Sequences were annotated with PyIR, a Python wrapper for IgBLAST v1.9, and V/J genes and CDR3 were assigned using IMGT germline references. Any read was removed if the V/J assignment was weak (E-value above 1e-6), the CDR3 was missing, or the read contained stop codons, out-of-frame junctions, or ambiguous translated residues. V3J clonotypes were defined by identical inferred V gene, J gene, and CDR3 amino acid sequence. To compute the percentage overlap between repertoires, the number of shared unique clonotypes was divided by the size of the smaller repertoire. Richness of each repertoire was evaluated using RTK rarefaction, the Chao1 estimator, and Recon v2.1 estimates of unobserved clonotypes. OLGA was used to compute generation probabilities for all TCRbeta clonotypes that the gDNA method yielded from a handful of donors. Sourced from immuneACCESS, this table was stored by TCRdb with only in-frame sequences that have V and J called. A share of the clones is absent; for the studies checked, an unresolved V gene accounts for under half, and the remainder has no known explanation. For V, J and clone size, that table is used; D and trimming come from the DNA. This sample comprises some 1,900,000 clones, just under 95% of them detected only once. The ten largest clones take up 1% to 1.5% of the sample.

On the study overall, not on this receptor specifically: Sampling was restricted to blood, and TCR repertoires in tissues likely differ from the TCR repertoires found in blood. Because the study included a small number of donors, the genetic and exposure-history diversity represented was limited. Sharing across several donors was observed for about 5% of naive CD4, less than 4% of naive CD8, about 2.3% of memory CD4, and about 0.4% of memory CD8 clonotypes. Naive subsets generally had larger estimated clonotype richness than memory subsets. Rarefaction of sorted-subset datasets indicated incomplete sequencing despite the large sequencing depth. Pairwise subsampling indicated that sequencing depth was expected to affect the degree of clonotype sharing among donors. Clonotypes shared by all four sorted-subset donors showed higher generation probabilities than non-shared clonotypes.

In the germline V gene, CDR1 corresponds to MNHEY and CDR2 to SVGAGI. Trimming takes 3 bases from V and 2 bases from J, and the germline ends sit 6 bases apart. The cysteine opens and the phenylalanine closes a CDR3 of 13 amino acids. The CDR3 DNA has 39 bases and is translated from base 1. CD8 naive samples were obtained by positive selection for CCR7 among CD45RO-negative cells, yielding a CD45RA+CCR7+ population from which TemRA cells were excluded. Donors were healthy HIV-negative adults with no recently reported acute infections or vaccinations. Every donor was a Caucasian adult living in Nashville, Tennessee, USA. Blood was collected by leukapheresis, and PBMCs were isolated by Ficoll-Histopaque density gradient centrifugation and then cryopreserved in liquid nitrogen vapor phase. Purity and quantity of every magnetically sorted T cell population were checked by analytical flow cytometry. Genomic DNA was isolated from each sorted fraction and quantified by UV absorbance on a Nanodrop 2000c.

To note about this clone: Its antigen is unknown. Within one base of it there is no much larger clone, and no base qualities were kept.

Specimen: naive CD8+ T cells sorted from blood. What the cell subset or site label conveys for this sample: CD45RA+CCR7+. The receptor comes from a man younger than 35 in good health. The chain employs TRBV6-5 and TRBJ2-3; a confident D gene designation cannot be given. The sequenced DNA: TGTGCCAGCAGTTATGAGACCACAGATACGCAGTATTTT. This translates into CASSYETTDTQYF.